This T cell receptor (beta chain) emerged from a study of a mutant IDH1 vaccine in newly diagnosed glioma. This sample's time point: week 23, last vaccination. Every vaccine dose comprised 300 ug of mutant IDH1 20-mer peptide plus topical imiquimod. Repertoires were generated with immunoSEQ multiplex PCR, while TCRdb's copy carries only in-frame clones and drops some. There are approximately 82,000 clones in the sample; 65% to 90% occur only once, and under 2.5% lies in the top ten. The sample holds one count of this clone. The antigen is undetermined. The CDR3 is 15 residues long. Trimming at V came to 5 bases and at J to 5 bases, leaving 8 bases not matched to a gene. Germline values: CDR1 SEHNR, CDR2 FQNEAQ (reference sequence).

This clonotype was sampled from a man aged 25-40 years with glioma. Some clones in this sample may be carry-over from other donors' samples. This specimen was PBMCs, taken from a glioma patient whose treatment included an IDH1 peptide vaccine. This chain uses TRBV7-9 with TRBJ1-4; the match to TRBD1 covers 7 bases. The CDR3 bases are TGTGCCAGCAGCCCCTCGGGACAGAGAAATGAAAAACTGTTTTTT. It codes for CASSPSGQRNEKLFF.